This T cell receptor (beta chain) was obtained from a study of blood T cell repertoires in COVID-19 (dated by TCRdb to 2018 to 2020). About the full investigation: Samples covering the acute and convalescent phases of COVID-19 were provided by collaborators in the United States, Italy and Spain. The material from the prospective study consisted of cDNA or gDNA derived from T cells, B-cell-depleted T cells, or PBMCs. The dataset comprised deeply sampled blood TCRbeta repertoires from subjects exposed to, actively infected with, or recovered from COVID-19. The repertoires were made available in a free public database intended to serve as a resource for research on the immune response to SARS-CoV-2. The samples were drawn from two sources: the first 160 participants of the ongoing ImmuneRACE study, and fewer than 1,500 subjects contributed by 6 global collaborators. Sample metadata almost always included a de-identified subject ID, COVID-19 status, age in years and sex. Where HLA class I and class II types were available, the types were taken from metadata supplied by the sample provider, not from assay-based typing. Here is what the overall study found, with its caveats: The quantity of clinical and demographic metadata differed by source and by participant and was supplied without curation.

TCRbeta CDR3 regions were amplified from genomic DNA using the immunoSEQ Assay, a bias-controlled multiplex PCR. Regarding the original processing steps: Within the assay, amplification of reference gene primers was used to estimate how many nucleated cells each sample contained. Sequence reads were collapsed and filtered to measure the absolute abundance of every unique TCRbeta CDR3 rearrangement. For each sample, productive Simpson clonality was calculated as the square root of Simpson's diversity index over productive rearrangements. TCRdb took over this immuneACCESS table, retaining in-frame rearrangements with V and J assigned. Such tables are incomplete; in checked studies, under half of the missing clones stem from an unresolved V gene, and the remainder is unexplained. V, J and clone size are taken as reported in that table, and D and trimming were inferred from the DNA itself. The sample profile shows tens of thousands of clones; under 90% of them were found once. The ten largest account for approximately 12% of the sample.

This clone was counted a single time. The antigen this receptor binds is unknown. No quality values exist for individual bases; no much larger clone is one base distant. Whole blood was collected in K2EDTA tubes by collaborating institutions according to the institutions' own protocols. For TCRbeta analysis, collaborator samples were shipped as frozen whole blood, as isolated PBMCs, or as DNA extracted from either sample type. CDR1 and CDR2, per the germline V gene, are SGHRS and YFSETQ. Unmatched junction bases come to 2, with V trimmed by 0 bases and J by 6 bases. The CDR3 sequence holds 15 residues, the cysteine and phenylalanine included. Solely the CDR3 DNA is kept, with 45 bases framed from the first base.

Recombination connected TRBV5-1 to TRBJ2-1, and TRBD2 matches 11 of the central bases. This receptor was obtained from a human donor in a cohort sampled during active COVID-19. Material for sequencing was peripheral blood. Here is the DNA: TGCGCCAGCAGCTTGGTAGCGGGAGGGCCCAATGAGCAGTTCTTC. Translated, this is CASSLVAGGPNEQFF.